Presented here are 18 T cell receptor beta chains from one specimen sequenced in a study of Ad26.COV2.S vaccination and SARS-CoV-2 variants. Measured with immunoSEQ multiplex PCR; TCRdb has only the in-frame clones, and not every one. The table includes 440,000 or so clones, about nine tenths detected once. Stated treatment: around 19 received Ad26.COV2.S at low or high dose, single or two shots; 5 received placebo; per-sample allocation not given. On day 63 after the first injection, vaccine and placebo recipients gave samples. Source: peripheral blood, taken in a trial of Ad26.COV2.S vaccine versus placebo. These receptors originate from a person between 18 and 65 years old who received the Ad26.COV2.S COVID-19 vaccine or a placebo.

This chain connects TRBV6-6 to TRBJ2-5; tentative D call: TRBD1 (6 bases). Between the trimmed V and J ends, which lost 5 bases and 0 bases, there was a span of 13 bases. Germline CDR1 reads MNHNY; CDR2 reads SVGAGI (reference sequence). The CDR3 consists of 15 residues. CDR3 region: CASSHAGQNQETQYF. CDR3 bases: TGTGCCAGCAGTCACGCCGGACAGAACCAAGAGACCCAGTACTTC.

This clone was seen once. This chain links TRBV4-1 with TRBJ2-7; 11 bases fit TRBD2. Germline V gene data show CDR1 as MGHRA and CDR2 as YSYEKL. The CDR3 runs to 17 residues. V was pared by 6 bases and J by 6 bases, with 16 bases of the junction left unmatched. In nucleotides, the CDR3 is TGCGCCAGCAGTCCCTGGTTGTTAGTAGGGACTAGCGGCGAGCAGTACTTC. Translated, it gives CASSPWLLVGTSGEQYF.

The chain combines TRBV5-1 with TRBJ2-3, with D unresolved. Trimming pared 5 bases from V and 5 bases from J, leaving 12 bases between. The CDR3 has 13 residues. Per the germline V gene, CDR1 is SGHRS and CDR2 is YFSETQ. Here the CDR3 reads CASRGPILDTQYF. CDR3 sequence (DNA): TGCGCCAGCAGAGGACCGATCTTAGATACGCAGTATTTT.

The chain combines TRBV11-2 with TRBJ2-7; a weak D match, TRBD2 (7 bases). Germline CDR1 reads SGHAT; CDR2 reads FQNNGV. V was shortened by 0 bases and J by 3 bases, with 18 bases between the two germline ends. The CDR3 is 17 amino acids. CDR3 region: CASSLDLGGGAFYEQYF. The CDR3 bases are TGTGCCAGCAGCTTAGATCTAGGAGGGGGGGCCTTCTACGAGCAGTACTTC.

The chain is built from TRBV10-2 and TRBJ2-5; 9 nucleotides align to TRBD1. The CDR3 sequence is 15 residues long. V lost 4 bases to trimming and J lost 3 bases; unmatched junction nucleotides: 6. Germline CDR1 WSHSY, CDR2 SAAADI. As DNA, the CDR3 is TGCGCCAGCAGTGTAATCCGGGACAGGGAAGAGACCCAGTACTTC. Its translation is CASSVIRDREETQYF.

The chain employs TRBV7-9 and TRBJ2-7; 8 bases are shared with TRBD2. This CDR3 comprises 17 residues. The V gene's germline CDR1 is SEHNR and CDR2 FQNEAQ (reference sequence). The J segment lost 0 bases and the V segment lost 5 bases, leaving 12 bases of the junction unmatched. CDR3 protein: CASSPAGGGPLSYEQYF. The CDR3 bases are TGTGCCAGCAGCCCGGCGGGGGGAGGACCTCTCTCCTACGAGCAGTACTTC. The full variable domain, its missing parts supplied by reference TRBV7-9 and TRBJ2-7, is DTGVSQNPRHKITKRGQNVTFRCDPISEHNRLYWYRQTLGQGPEFLTYFQNEAQLEKSRLLSDRFSAERPKGSFSTLEIQRTEQGDSAMYLCASSPAGGGPLSYEQYFGPGTRLTVT.

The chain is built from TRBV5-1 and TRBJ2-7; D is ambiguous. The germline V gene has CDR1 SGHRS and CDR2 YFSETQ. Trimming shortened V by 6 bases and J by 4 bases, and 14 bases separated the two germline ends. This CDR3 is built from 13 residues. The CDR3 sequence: CASNLDAGYEQYF. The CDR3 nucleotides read TGCGCCAGCAATCTGGACGCCGGATACGAGCAGTACTTC.

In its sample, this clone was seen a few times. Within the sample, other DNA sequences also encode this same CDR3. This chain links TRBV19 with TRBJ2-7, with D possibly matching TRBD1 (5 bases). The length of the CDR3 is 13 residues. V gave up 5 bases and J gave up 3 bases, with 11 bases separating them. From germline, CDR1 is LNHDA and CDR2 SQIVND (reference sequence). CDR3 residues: CASSPGTGYEQYF. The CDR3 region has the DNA TGTGCCAGTAGTCCTGGTACAGGCTACGAGCAGTACTTC. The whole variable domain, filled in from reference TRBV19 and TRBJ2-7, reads DGGITQSPKYLFRKEGQNVTLSCEQNLNHDAMYWYRQDPGQGLRLIYYSQIVNDFQKGDIAEGYSVSREKKESFPLTVTSAQKNPTAFYLCASSPGTGYEQYFGPGTRLTVT.

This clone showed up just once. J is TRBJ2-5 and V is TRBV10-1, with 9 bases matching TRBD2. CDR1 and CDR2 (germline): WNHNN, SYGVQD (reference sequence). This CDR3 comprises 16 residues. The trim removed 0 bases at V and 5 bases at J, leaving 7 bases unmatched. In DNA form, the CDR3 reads TGCGCCAGCAGTGAGTCGGGAAGCGGGGGGTATGAGACCCAGTACTTC. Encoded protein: CASSESGSGGYETQYF.

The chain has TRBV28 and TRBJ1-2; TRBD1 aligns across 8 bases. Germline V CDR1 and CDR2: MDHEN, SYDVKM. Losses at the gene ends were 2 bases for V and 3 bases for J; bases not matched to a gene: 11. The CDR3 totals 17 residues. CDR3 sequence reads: CASSLNSPDRGDYGYTF. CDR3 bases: TGTGCCAGCAGTTTAAACTCCCCCGACAGGGGAGACTATGGCTACACCTTC.

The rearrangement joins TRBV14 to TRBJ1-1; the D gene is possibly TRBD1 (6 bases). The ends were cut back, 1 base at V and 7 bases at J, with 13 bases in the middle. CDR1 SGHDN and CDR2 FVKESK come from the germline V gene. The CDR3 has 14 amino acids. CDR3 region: CASSQAGQIFEAFF. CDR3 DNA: TGTGCCAGCAGCCAAGCAGGACAGATCTTTGAAGCTTTCTTT.

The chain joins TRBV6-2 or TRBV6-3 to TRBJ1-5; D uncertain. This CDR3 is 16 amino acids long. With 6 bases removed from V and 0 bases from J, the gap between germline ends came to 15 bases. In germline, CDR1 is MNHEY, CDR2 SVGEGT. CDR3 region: CASRPRWSHSNQPQHF. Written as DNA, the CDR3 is TGTGCCAGCAGACCTCGTTGGAGCCATAGCAATCAGCCCCAGCATTTT.

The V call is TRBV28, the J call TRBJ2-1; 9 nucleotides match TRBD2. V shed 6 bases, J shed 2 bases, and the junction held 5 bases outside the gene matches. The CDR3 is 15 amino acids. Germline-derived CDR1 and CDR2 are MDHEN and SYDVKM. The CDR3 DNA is TGTGCCAGCAGCCTGACTAGCGGAACCTACAATGAGCAGTTCTTC. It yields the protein CASSLTSGTYNEQFF.

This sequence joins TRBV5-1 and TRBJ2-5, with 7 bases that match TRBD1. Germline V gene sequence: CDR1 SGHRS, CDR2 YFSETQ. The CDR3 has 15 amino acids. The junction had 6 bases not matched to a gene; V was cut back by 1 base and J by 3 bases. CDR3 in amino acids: CASSLQGGGKETQYF. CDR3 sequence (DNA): TGCGCCAGCAGCTTGCAAGGGGGCGGTAAAGAGACCCAGTACTTC.

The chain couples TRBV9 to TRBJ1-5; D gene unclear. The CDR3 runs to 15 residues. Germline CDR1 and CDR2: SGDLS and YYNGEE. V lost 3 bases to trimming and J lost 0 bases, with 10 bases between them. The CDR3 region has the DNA TGTGCCAGCAGCGCCGCCGGGTATAGCAATCAGCCCCAGCATTTT. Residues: CASSAAGYSNQPQHF.

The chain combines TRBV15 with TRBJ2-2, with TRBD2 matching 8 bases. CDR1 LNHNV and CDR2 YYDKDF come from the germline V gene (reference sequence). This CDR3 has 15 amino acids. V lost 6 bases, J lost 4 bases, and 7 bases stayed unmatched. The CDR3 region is CATSPGTRFTGELFF. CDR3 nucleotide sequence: TGTGCCACCAGTCCCGGGACTAGATTCACCGGGGAGCTGTTTTTT.

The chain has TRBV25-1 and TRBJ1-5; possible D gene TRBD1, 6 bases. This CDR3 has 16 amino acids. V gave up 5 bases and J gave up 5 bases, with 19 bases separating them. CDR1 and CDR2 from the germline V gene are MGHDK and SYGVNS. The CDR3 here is CASSRTLGGADQPQHF. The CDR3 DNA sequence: TGTGCCAGCAGTAGGACGCTGGGGGGCGCGGATCAGCCCCAGCATTTT.

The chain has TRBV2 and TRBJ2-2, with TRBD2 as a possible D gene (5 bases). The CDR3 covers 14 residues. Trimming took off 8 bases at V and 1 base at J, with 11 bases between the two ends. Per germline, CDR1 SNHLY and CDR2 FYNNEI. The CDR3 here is CASSTEGNTGELFF. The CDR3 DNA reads TGTGCCAGCTCAACCGAGGGGAACACCGGGGAGCTGTTTTTT.